The present TCR beta chain was sequenced within a study of neurological immune-mediated disorders. Study-level points and caveats: Sharing of CDR3 amino acid sequences among expanded clones across subjects was absent, suggesting private repertoires in all groups.

The authors made cDNA by 5'RACE with 10-nucleotide random UMIs. TCRdb ran MiXCR on the 5' RACE reads and lists one entry per CDR3 protein. Among tens of thousands of distinct CDR3 sequences listed, roughly 13% were seen once. Regarding time point: longitudinal time-point 1 (baseline). The unsorted libraries originated from 2 million PBMCs kept at -80 C. Trimming removed 6 bases from V and 2 bases from J; junction bases left unmatched: 10. The CDR3 spans 16 residues. CDR1 and CDR2 from the germline V gene are MNHNY and SVGAGI (reference sequence). With respect to this clonotype: What it binds is unknown.

Sequencing was carried out using PBMCs. The chain couples TRBV6-6 to TRBJ2-1; 7 positions agree with TRBD1. This TCR derives from a female donor with HTLV-1-associated myelopathy (HAM/TSP). The CDR3 spells CASRPARDRAYNEQFF. CDR3 nucleotide sequence: TGTGCCAGCAGACCCGCCCGCGACAGGGCCTACAATGAGCAGTTCTTC.